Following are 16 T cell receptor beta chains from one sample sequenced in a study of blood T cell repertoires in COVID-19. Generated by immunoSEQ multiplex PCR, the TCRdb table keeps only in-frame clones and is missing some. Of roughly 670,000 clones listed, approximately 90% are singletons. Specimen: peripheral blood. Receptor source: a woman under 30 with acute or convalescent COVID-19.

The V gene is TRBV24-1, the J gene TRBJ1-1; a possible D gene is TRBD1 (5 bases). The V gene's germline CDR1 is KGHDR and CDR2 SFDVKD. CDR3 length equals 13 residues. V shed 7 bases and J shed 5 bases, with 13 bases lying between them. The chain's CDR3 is CATRGRVGTEAFF. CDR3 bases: TGTGCCACCAGGGGCAGGGTGGGTACTGAAGCTTTCTTT.

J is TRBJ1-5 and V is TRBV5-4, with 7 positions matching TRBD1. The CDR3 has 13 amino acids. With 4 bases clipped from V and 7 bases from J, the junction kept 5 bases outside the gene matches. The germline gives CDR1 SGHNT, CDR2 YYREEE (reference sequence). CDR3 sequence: CASSLGDSQPQHF. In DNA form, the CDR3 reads TGTGCCAGCAGCCTCGGGGACAGCCAGCCCCAGCATTTT.

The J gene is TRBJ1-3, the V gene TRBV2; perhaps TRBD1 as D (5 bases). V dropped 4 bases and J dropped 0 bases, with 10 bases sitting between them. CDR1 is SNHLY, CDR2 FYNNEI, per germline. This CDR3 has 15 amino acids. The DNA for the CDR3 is TGTGCCAGCAGTGGACAGACTCACTCTGGAAACACCATATATTTT. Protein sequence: CASSGQTHSGNTIYF.

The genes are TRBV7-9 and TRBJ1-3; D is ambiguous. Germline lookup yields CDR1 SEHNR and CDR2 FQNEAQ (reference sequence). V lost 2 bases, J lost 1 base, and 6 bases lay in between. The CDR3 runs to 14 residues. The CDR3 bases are TGTGCCAGCAGCTTAAAACAATCTGGAAACACCATATATTTT. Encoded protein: CASSLKQSGNTIYF.

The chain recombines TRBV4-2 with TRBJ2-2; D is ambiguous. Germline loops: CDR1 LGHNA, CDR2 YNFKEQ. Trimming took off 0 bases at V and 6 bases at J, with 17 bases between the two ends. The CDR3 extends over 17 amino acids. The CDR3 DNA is TGTGCCAGCAGCCAAGATGGTAGTGCAGAGGTTTCCGGGGAGCTGTTTTTT. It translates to CASSQDGSAEVSGELFF.

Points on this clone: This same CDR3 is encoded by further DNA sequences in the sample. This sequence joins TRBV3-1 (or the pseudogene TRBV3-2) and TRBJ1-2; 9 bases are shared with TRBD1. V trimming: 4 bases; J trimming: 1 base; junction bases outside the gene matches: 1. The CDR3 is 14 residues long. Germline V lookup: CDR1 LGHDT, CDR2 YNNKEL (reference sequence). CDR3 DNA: TGTGCCAGCAGCCCGACAGGGGGTAACTATGGCTACACCTTC. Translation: CASSPTGGNYGYTF.

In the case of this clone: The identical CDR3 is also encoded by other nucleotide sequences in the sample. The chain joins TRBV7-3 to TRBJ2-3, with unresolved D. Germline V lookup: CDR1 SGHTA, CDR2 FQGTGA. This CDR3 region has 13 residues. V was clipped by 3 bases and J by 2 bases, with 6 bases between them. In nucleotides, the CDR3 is TGTGCCAGCAGCTTCCAATTCACAGATACGCAGTATTTT. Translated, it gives CASSFQFTDTQYF.

CDR3 DNA: TGTGCCGGAAACAAACGGGCGGCGGGTGATGGCTACACCTTC. As protein: CAGNKRAAGDGYTF. This chain uses TRBV9 with TRBJ1-2; no clear D gene. V lost 10 bases and J 6 bases, leaving 22 bases between the germline ends. Looked up from germline, CDR1 is SGDLS and CDR2 is YYNGEE. This CDR3 region has 14 residues.

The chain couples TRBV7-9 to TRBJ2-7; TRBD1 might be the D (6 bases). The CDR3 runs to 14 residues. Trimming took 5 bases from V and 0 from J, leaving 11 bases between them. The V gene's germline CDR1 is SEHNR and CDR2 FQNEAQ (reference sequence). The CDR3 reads CASSEDRSSYEQYF. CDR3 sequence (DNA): TGTGCCAGCAGCGAAGACAGGAGCTCCTACGAGCAGTACTTC.

The chain's CDR3 is CASSLERGSHEQYF. CDR3 DNA sequence: TGCGCCAGCAGCTTGGAGAGGGGGAGCCACGAGCAGTACTTC. This chain connects TRBV5-1 to TRBJ2-7; possible D gene TRBD1, 6 bases. V lost 0 bases and J lost 5, with 12 bases in between. CDR1 is SGHRS, CDR2 YFSETQ, per germline. CDR3 length equals 14 residues.

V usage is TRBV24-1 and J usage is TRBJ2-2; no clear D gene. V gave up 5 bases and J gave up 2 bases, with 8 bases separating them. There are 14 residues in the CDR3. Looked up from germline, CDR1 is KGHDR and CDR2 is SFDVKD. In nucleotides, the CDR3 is TGTGCCACCAGTGCAGGCCCCAACACCGGGGAGCTGTTTTTT. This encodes CATSAGPNTGELFF.

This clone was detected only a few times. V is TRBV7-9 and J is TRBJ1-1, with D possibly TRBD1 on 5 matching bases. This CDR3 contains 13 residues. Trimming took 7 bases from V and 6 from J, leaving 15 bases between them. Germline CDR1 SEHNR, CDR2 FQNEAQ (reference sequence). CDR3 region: CASTHGGAPEAFF. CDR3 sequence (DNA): TGTGCCAGCACCCACGGAGGGGCGCCTGAAGCTTTCTTT.

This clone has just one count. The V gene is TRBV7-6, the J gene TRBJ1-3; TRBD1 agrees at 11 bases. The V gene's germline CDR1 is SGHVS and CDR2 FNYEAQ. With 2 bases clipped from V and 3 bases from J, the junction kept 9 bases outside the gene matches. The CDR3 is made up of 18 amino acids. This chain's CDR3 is CASSLKQGQGAFGNTIYF. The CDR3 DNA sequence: TGTGCCAGCAGCTTAAAACAAGGACAGGGGGCTTTTGGAAACACCATATATTTT.

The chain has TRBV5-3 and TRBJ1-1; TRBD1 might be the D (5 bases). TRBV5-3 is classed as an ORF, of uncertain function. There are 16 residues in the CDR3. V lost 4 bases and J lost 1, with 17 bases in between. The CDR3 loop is CARSGHQGGTNTEAFF. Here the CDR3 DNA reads TGTGCCAGAAGCGGACATCAAGGCGGGACGAACACTGAAGCTTTCTTT.

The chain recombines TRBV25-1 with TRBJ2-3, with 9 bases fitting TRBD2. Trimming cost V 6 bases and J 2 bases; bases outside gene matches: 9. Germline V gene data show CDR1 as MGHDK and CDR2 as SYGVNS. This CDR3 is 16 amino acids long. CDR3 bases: TGTGCCAGCAGCATCCGAGCGGGGGGCCCCACAGATACGCAGTATTTT. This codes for CASSIRAGGPTDTQYF.

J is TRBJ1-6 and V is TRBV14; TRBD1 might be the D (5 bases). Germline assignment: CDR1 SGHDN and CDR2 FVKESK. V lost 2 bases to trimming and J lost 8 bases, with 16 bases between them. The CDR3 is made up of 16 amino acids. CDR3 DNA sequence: TGTGCCAGCAGCCAAACAGGACCCGGGACTTATTCACCCCTCCACTTT. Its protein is CASSQTGPGTYSPLHF.